A selection of T cell receptor beta chains follows, all from one sample in a study of cytomegalovirus exposure and HLA in healthy donors. Sequencing used immunoSEQ multiplex PCR; TCRdb keeps in-frame clones, though not all of them. Of 50,000 or so clones detected, nearly 95% appear once; the ten largest clones hold less than 9.5%. Sequencing was done on a sample of PBMCs. Source of these receptors: a woman under 30 in good health and CMV-seropositive. The CDR3 runs from the conserved cysteine through the conserved F or W. The D gene is left open where the match is weak. Expanded clones are given a class, and other clones once, few, many or no size at all.

d_gene	len	v_gene	abundance	j_gene	CDR3aa	CDR3nt
-	14	TRBV18	-	TRBJ2-5	CASSPPRVQETQYF	TGTGCCAGCTCACCACCGCGGGTGCAAGAGACCCAGTACTTC
-	13	TRBV19	-	TRBJ2-7	CASSIGAGYEQYF	TGTGCCAGTAGTATTGGTGCGGGGTACGAGCAGTACTTC
TRBD2	18	TRBV10-2	once	TRBJ2-1	CASSDLAGGRSLYNEQFF	TGCGCCAGCAGCGACCTAGCGGGAGGCCGTTCACTGTACAATGAGCAGTTCTTC
-	14	TRBV7-9	-	TRBJ1-5	CASSLSNTAQPQHF	TGTGCCAGCAGCTTATCAAACACCGCTCAGCCCCAGCATTTT
TRBD1	16	TRBV5-4	-	TRBJ1-1	CASSRTGGGMSTEAFF	TGTGCCAGCAGCCGGACAGGGGGCGGTATGAGCACTGAAGCTTTCTTT
TRBD1	15	TRBV6-4	-	TRBJ2-1	CASSEGTGPHNEQFF	TGTGCCAGCAGTGAAGGGACAGGGCCTCACAATGAGCAGTTCTTC
TRBD2	15	TRBV19	-	TRBJ2-1	CASSILAGASNEQFF	TGTGCCAGTAGTATCCTAGCGGGAGCTTCCAATGAGCAGTTCTTC
-	17	TRBV16	-	TRBJ1-2	CASSQSSTSEPSYGYTF	TGTGCCAGCAGCCAATCATCCACAAGCGAACCCTCCTATGGCTACACCTTC
-	13	TRBV27	-	TRBJ2-3	CASSSVATDTQYF	TGTGCCAGCAGTTCTGTGGCCACAGATACGCAGTATTTT
-	14	TRBV7-2	once	TRBJ2-3	CASSLGAVADTQYF	TGTGCCAGCAGCTTGGGGGCGGTTGCAGATACGCAGTATTTT
TRBD2	18	TRBV9	once	TRBJ2-2	CASSETTSGRSGTGELFF	TGTGCCAGCAGCGAGACGACTAGCGGGAGATCGGGGACCGGGGAGCTGTTTTTT
TRBD2	13	TRBV19	-	TRBJ2-5	CASSRLGGETQYF	TGTGCCAGCTCTCGGCTGGGGGGGGAGACCCAGTACTTC
TRBD2	16	TRBV28	-	TRBJ2-1	CASSLLSGRLYNEQFF	TGTGCCAGCAGTTTATTGAGCGGGAGGCTCTACAATGAGCAGTTCTTC
-	14	TRBV2	-	TRBJ2-5	CASRPGHYQETQYF	TGTGCCAGCAGACCCGGACATTACCAAGAGACCCAGTACTTC
TRBD2	17	TRBV5-1	-	TRBJ2-1	CASSLGSGTKSYNEQFF	TGCGCCAGCAGCTTGGGGTCCGGGACTAAGTCCTACAATGAGCAGTTCTTC
-	14	TRBV19	-	TRBJ2-2	CASSINIRHGELFF	TGTGCCAGTAGTATTAACATACGTCACGGGGAGCTGTTTTTT
-	17	TRBV7-9	-	TRBJ2-2	CASSYPRGGANTGELFF	TGTGCCAGCAGCTACCCCCGGGGAGGCGCGAACACCGGGGAGCTGTTTTTT
TRBD1	16	TRBV25-1	-	TRBJ2-1	CASSNEDRGSYNEQFF	TGTGCCAGCAGTAACGAGGACAGGGGATCCTACAATGAGCAGTTCTTC
-	13	TRBV27	-	TRBJ2-3	CATTQTGADTQYF	TGTGCCACCACCCAGACAGGCGCAGATACGCAGTATTTT
-	16	TRBV7-8	once	TRBJ1-3	CASSLKGIWSGNTIYF	TGTGCCAGCAGCTTAAAGGGGATTTGGTCTGGAAACACCATATATTTT
TRBD2	15	TRBV29-1	-	TRBJ2-1	CSVPIGLAGSGGKFF	TGCAGCGTTCCAATTGGACTAGCGGGATCAGGGGGGAAGTTCTTC
TRBD1	15	TRBV5-1	-	TRBJ2-7	CASSLNRGASYEQYF	TGCGCCAGCAGCCTCAACAGGGGGGCCTCCTACGAGCAGTACTTC
TRBD2	15	TRBV2	-	TRBJ2-3	CASSPSAGATDTQYF	TGTGCCAGCAGCCCTTCGGCGGGAGCAACAGATACGCAGTATTTT
-	18	TRBV4-1	-	TRBJ2-6	CASSQAVQGRSGANVLTF	TGCGCCAGCAGCCAAGCAGTACAGGGTCGCTCTGGGGCCAACGTCCTGACTTTC
TRBD2	16	TRBV5-1	-	TRBJ2-1	CASSLSSGGGTNEQFF	TGCGCCAGCAGCTTGTCTAGCGGGGGAGGGACCAATGAGCAGTTCTTC